This is a list of T cell receptor beta chains from one sample in a study of CD8+ T cells in alopecia areata. Method: immunoSEQ multiplex PCR; TCRdb's copy keeps in-frame clones and lacks some. The data contain roughly 190,000 clones, around 56% of them seen just once; the ten biggest clones take up roughly 0.7%. The sequenced sample was CD4+ T cells sorted from blood, obtained at week 4, from a patient treated with tofacitinib. These receptors all stem from a human donor with alopecia areata. Both conserved end residues are part of each CDR3. Each record gives: D gene, J gene, V gene, clone size, CDR3 protein, CDR3 DNA. D genes are given only for firm matches. Not every row has a clone size; where given, it reads once, few, many or a size class.

NA,TRBJ2-3,TRBV5-1,NA,CASSLAGVRTDTQYF,TGCGCCAGCAGCTTGGCGGGAGTAAGGACAGATACGCAGTATTTT
NA,TRBJ2-7,TRBV5-1,few,CASSWDGSSYEQYF,TGCGCCAGCAGCTGGGACGGGAGCTCCTACGAGCAGTACTTC
TRBD1,TRBJ1-2,TRBV29-1,NA,CSVGQSTGEGYGYTF,TGCAGCGTTGGCCAATCGACAGGGGAGGGGTATGGCTACACCTTC
NA,TRBJ2-3,TRBV30,NA,CAWTNLWAGTDTQYF,TGTGCCTGGACGAATTTGTGGGCCGGCACAGATACGCAGTATTTT
TRBD1,TRBJ2-7,TRBV7-9,NA,CASSLKGAGEQYF,TGTGCCAGCAGCTTAAAGGGGGCAGGGGAGCAGTACTTC
NA,TRBJ2-1,TRBV9,NA,CASSVAGLAHSEQFF,TGTGCCAGCAGCGTAGCTGGGCTAGCGCACAGTGAGCAGTTCTTC
TRBD2,TRBJ2-7,TRBV9,NA,CASSGYSGRAYEQYF,TGTGCCAGCAGCGGATATAGCGGGAGGGCCTACGAGCAGTACTTC
TRBD2,TRBJ2-1,TRBV28,NA,CASSVAGLGIYNEQFF,TGTGCCAGCAGTGTTGCGGGACTAGGGATTTACAATGAGCAGTTCTTC
TRBD2,TRBJ2-3,TRBV29-1,few,CSVESTSGPRDTQYF,TGCAGCGTTGAGTCGACTAGCGGGCCGAGAGATACGCAGTATTTT
NA,TRBJ2-5,TRBV7-9,few,CASSSRDSYGETQYF,TGTGCCAGCAGCTCCCGGGACTCGTACGGGGAGACCCAGTACTTC
TRBD2,TRBJ2-6,TRBV5-1,once,CASSPLANSGANVLTF,TGCGCCAGCAGCCCACTAGCGAACTCTGGGGCCAACGTCCTGACTTTC
TRBD2,TRBJ2-5,TRBV28,NA,CASSPAGVRETQYF,TGTGCCAGCAGTCCAGCGGGAGTGAGGGAGACCCAGTACTTC
NA,TRBJ2-6,TRBV5-1,NA,CASSLGTSGANVLTF,TGCGCCAGCAGCTTGGGGACTTCCGGGGCCAACGTCCTGACTTTC
NA,TRBJ2-5,TRBV30,few,CAWSGNQETQYF,TGTGCCTGGAGTGGTAACCAAGAGACCCAGTACTTC
NA,TRBJ2-4,TRBV11-2,few,CASSLGQALAKNIQYF,TGTGCCAGCAGCTTAGGTCAAGCACTAGCCAAAAACATTCAGTACTTC
NA,TRBJ1-5,TRBV5-1,few,CASSPGPLAASPNQPQHF,TGCGCCAGCAGCCCTGGGCCCCTGGCCGCTTCCCCTAATCAGCCCCAGCATTTT
NA,TRBJ2-7,TRBV7-9,NA,CASSSPGDYEQYF,TGTGCCAGCAGCAGTCCAGGAGACTACGAGCAGTACTTC
NA,TRBJ2-2,TRBV7-2,NA,CASSLDNPLTGELFF,TGTGCCAGCAGCTTAGACAATCCCCTCACCGGGGAGCTGTTTTTT
TRBD2,TRBJ2-5,TRBV7-8,few,CASSPGLAGFGETQYF,TGTGCCAGCAGCCCGGGACTAGCGGGCTTCGGGGAGACCCAGTACTTC
TRBD1,TRBJ1-2,TRBV7-2,once,CASSRTGDNYGYTF,TGTGCCAGCAGTCGGACAGGGGACAACTATGGCTACACCTTC
NA,TRBJ2-1,TRBV27,NA,CASSAAGEYNEQFF,TGTGCCAGCAGTGCCGCAGGGGAGTACAATGAGCAGTTCTTC
NA,TRBJ2-7,TRBV19,NA,CASSSTIISSYEQYF,TGTGCCAGTAGTTCAACAATTATCAGCTCCTACGAGCAGTACTTC
TRBD2,TRBJ2-7,TRBV29-1,NA,CSVVLGREGYEQYF,TGCAGCGTTGTACTAGGGCGGGAGGGCTACGAGCAGTACTTC
NA,TRBJ2-1,TRBV7-2,NA,CASSLVTRSGTEQFF,TGTGCCAGCAGCTTAGTAACCCGAAGCGGGACAGAGCAGTTCTTC
TRBD1,TRBJ1-4,TRBV15,NA,CATSTRTGTNEKLFF,TGTGCCACCAGCACCCGGACAGGGACTAATGAAAAACTGTTTTTT
NA,TRBJ1-5,TRBV27,NA,CASSSEPGSNQPQHF,TGTGCCAGCAGTTCCGAACCTGGGAGCAATCAGCCCCAGCATTTT
NA,TRBJ2-7,TRBV5-1,NA,CASSLDPTSYEQYF,TGCGCCAGCAGCTTGGACCCTACCTCCTACGAGCAGTACTTC
NA,TRBJ2-5,TRBV25-1,NA,CASTIQETQYF,TGTGCCAGCACGATCCAAGAGACCCAGTACTTC
NA,TRBJ2-1,TRBV4-2,NA,CASSQVPPHEQFF,TGTGCCAGCAGCCAAGTCCCACCCCATGAGCAGTTCTTC